This is a list of T cell receptor beta chains from one sample in a study of T cells expressing NK-cell markers. TCRdb re-analyzed the 5' RACE reads; it lists each CDR3 protein once, without DNA. In all, the sample yields fewer than 400,000 distinct CDR3 sequences. The sample taken for sequencing was blood T cells: a sorted CD56 or NKG2C T cell subset, CD4+ or CD8+ T cells, or bulk PBMC T cells (not recorded which). The receptor source for this set is a man between 18 and 69 years old in good health. Both conserved end residues are part of each CDR3.

len	v_gene	j_gene	CDR3aa
14	TRBV27	TRBJ1-3	CASSYRYSGNTIYF
14	TRBV6-1	TRBJ1-4	CASRITGINEKLFF
14	TRBV18	TRBJ2-3	CASSPVMGTDTQYF
15	TRBV13	TRBJ2-4	CASSLGIAGGNIQYF
14	TRBV28	TRBJ2-4	CATREGSAKNIQYF
13	TRBV5-1	TRBJ2-5	CASGRSELETQYF
17	TRBV19	TRBJ2-1	CASSIETSGVSYNEQFF
13	TRBV28	TRBJ2-2	CASWGENTGELFF
15	TRBV3-1	TRBJ2-4	CASTLRAGGGSIQYF
15	TRBV24-1	TRBJ1-5	CATSDGTTLNQPQHF
13	TRBV2	TRBJ2-4	CASERIPKNIQYF
17	TRBV7-2	TRBJ1-3	CASSSYNVGRFGNTIYF
16	TRBV7-9	TRBJ2-7	CASSLVDRDTAYEQYF
13	TRBV27	TRBJ2-7	CASSFNTMGEQYF
11	TRBV7-3	TRBJ2-7	CASRVSYEQYF
15	TRBV3-1	TRBJ2-1	CASSQERGRGGEQFF
16	TRBV12-5	TRBJ1-6	CASGRTLRGPYSPLHF
16	TRBV19	TRBJ2-3	CASSIRGLAVTDTQYF
14	TRBV5-1	TRBJ2-3	CASSPGPNTDTQYF
12	TRBV2	TRBJ2-1	CARNQVYNEQFF
14	TRBV20-1	TRBJ2-1	CSARVPGGFNEQFF
16	TRBV11-2	TRBJ2-2	CASKLSGGAVTGELFF
16	TRBV15	TRBJ2-3	CATSRDESASTDTQYF
12	TRBV20-1	TRBJ2-5	CSAYGQGETQYF
12	TRBV5-6	TRBJ1-1	CASSLLYTEAFF
15	TRBV7-9	TRBJ2-2	CASSQRTGRTGELFF
16	TRBV4-2	TRBJ1-4	CASSQGGAGNNEKLFF
16	TRBV7-9	TRBJ1-3	CASSPGQPSSGNTIYF
14	TRBV19	TRBJ2-1	CASSTSSSYNEQFF
14	TRBV2	TRBJ2-7	CASRTTGAGYEQYF
18	TRBV5-5	TRBJ2-1	CASSLFKRGRVNINEQFF
14	TRBV11-2	TRBJ2-7	CASSIRTGSYEQYF
14	TRBV19	TRBJ1-1	CASRTDSMNTEAFF
17	TRBV24-1	TRBJ1-5	CATTGQVDRDSNQPQHF
13	TRBV2	TRBJ1-4	CAGRTVDNEKLFF
15	TRBV12-3/TRBV12-4	TRBJ1-2	CASSFLTQPSYGYTF